One and the same sample provided the 30 T cell receptor beta chains below, sequenced in a study of beta chain features in type 1 diabetes. General study findings and limits: Patients with Type 1 diabetes showed moderately but significantly shorter TCRB CDR3s in all four CD4+ subsets.

Reverse transcribing all isolated RNA meant expressed TCRB transcripts were sequenced. The table came from immunoSEQ multiplex PCR; TCRdb's copy has only in-frame clones and leaves some out. Counted here are about 150,000 clones, around 7.8% occurring once; the ten biggest clones make up about 1%. No antigen has been identified for these receptors. Sequencing was done on a sample of central memory CD4+ T cells from blood. These receptors were taken from a middle-aged woman with type 1 diabetes.

The rearrangement uses TRBV29-1 and TRBJ1-4; unclear D gene. There are 12 residues in the CDR3. Trimming took off 4 bases at V and 8 bases at J, with 11 bases between the two ends. The germline CDR1 and CDR2 sequences are SQVTM and ANQGSEA. The CDR3 protein is CSVAGGGEKLFF. The DNA for the CDR3 is TGCAGCGTTGCTGGTGGAGGAGAAAAACTGTTTTTT.

In its sample, this clone was seen a few times. This chain joins TRBV5-1 and TRBJ2-2, with 7 bases lining up with TRBD2. Trimming at V came to 5 bases and at J to 2 bases, leaving 9 bases not matched to a gene. The CDR3 loop spans 16 amino acids. CDR1 SGHRS and CDR2 YFSETQ come from the germline V gene. CDR3 sequence: CASSPARAGNTGELFF. The CDR3 region has the DNA TGCGCCAGCAGTCCAGCTCGAGCGGGAAACACCGGGGAGCTGTTTTTT.

This clone has only a few counts. The rearrangement joins TRBV9 to TRBJ2-3; TRBD2 matches at 8 bases. The germline CDR1 and CDR2 sequences are SGDLS and YYNGEE. The CDR3 is 15 amino acids. Trimming at V came to 3 bases and at J to 3 bases, leaving 6 bases not matched to a gene. Here the CDR3 reads CASSARAGATDTQYF. As DNA, the CDR3 is TGTGCCAGCAGCGCCAGAGCGGGGGCGACAGATACGCAGTATTTT.

The V call is TRBV29-1, the J call TRBJ1-2; 8 bases fit TRBD1. The CDR3 is 11 residues long. Germline values: CDR1 SQVTM, CDR2 ANQGSEA. With V trimmed by 4 bases and J by 6 bases, 1 base remained unmatched. CDR3 bases: TGCAGCGTTGTGACAGGGGATGGCTACACCTTC. Translating it yields CSVVTGDGYTF.

The chain is built from TRBV19 and TRBJ2-7; a possible D gene is TRBD1 (6 bases). Per germline, CDR1 LNHDA and CDR2 SQIVND (reference sequence). The V end was cut by 5 bases, the J end by 2 bases, with 19 bases between. The CDR3 covers 16 residues. CDR3 amino acids: CASSPGDTRTAYEQYF. The CDR3 DNA is TGTGCCAGTAGTCCTGGGGACACGCGAACGGCCTACGAGCAGTACTTC.

This clone was found a few times. The chain employs TRBV11-2 and TRBJ1-6; the match to TRBD1 covers 9 bases. Germline V gene sequence: CDR1 SGHAT, CDR2 FQNNGV. Losses at the gene ends were 6 bases for V and 8 bases for J; bases not matched to a gene: 5. The length of the CDR3 is 14 residues. The chain's CDR3 is CASRRDRDDSPLHF. DNA for the CDR3: TGTGCCAGCAGACGGGACAGGGATGATTCACCCCTCCACTTT. Full variable domain (outside the CDR3, taken from reference TRBV11-2 and TRBJ1-6): EAGVAQSPRYKIIEKRQSVAFWCNPISGHATLYWYQQILGQGPKLLIQFQNNGVVDDSQLPKDRFSAERLKGVDSTLKIQPAKLEDSAVYLCASRRDRDDSPLHFGNGTRLTVT.

V usage is TRBV7-9 and J usage is TRBJ1-1; tentative D call: TRBD1 (5 bases). Germline V gene lookup returns CDR1 SEHNR and CDR2 FQNEAQ (reference sequence). Trimming pared 4 bases from V and 11 bases from J, leaving 17 bases between. The length of the CDR3 is 13 residues. This CDR3 is CASSSIDSQIAFF. CDR3 DNA: TGTGCCAGCAGCTCCATTGACAGCCAGATTGCTTTCTTT. The variable domain in full, with the rest retrieved from reference TRBV7-9 and TRBJ1-1, is DTGVSQNPRHKITKRGQNVTFRCDPISEHNRLYWYRQTLGQGPEFLTYFQNEAQLEKSRLLSDRFSAERPKGSFSTLEIQRTEQGDSAMYLCASSSIDSQIAFFGQGTRLTVV.

V gene TRBV27 combines with J gene TRBJ2-7; 15 nucleotides agree with TRBD2. The J segment lost 0 bases and the V segment lost 10 bases, leaving 4 bases of the junction unmatched. CDR3 length: 15 residues. Germline V gene sequence: CDR1 MNHEY, CDR2 SMNVEV (reference sequence). DNA of the CDR3: TGTGCCACCCGGACTAGCGGGGGGGTCTCCTACGAGCAGTACTTC. Translation gives CATRTSGGVSYEQYF.

The rearrangement links TRBV9 to TRBJ2-7; possible D gene TRBD1, 5 bases. There are 15 residues in the CDR3. Trimming removed 0 bases at V and 0 bases at J, with 10 bases between. The germline V gene encodes CDR1 SGDLS and CDR2 YYNGEE. The CDR3 region has the DNA TGTGCCAGCAGCGTAGAGGCAGGGTCCTCCTACGAGCAGTACTTC. Translation: CASSVEAGSSYEQYF.

This clone was found once. The CDR3 DNA reads TGTGCCAGCAGTTACAGCCCCACGGAGGCAGATACGCAGTATTTT. This encodes CASSYSPTEADTQYF. J is TRBJ2-3 and V is TRBV6-5, with D perhaps TRBD2 (5 bases). Germline assignment: CDR1 MNHEY and CDR2 SVGAGI. CDR3 length: 15 residues. Trimming took off 2 bases at V and 4 bases at J, with 13 bases between the two ends.

The V and J genes are TRBV7-2 and TRBJ2-7; TRBD2 might be the D (5 bases). This CDR3 region has 12 residues. Trimming took off 4 bases at V and 2 bases at J, with 6 bases between the two ends. CDR1 and CDR2 (germline): SGHTA, FQGNSA. The DNA of the CDR3 is TGTGCCAGCAGCTATAGCGCCTACGAGCAGTACTTC. It codes for CASSYSAYEQYF.

The chain uses TRBV9 and TRBJ1-6; D may be TRBD1 (6 bases). This CDR3 region has 16 residues. CDR1 and CDR2 (germline): SGDLS, YYNGEE. The ends were cut back, 4 bases at V and 2 bases at J, with 13 bases in the middle. The CDR3 sequence: CASSKMDSAYNSPLHF. CDR3 sequence (DNA): TGTGCCAGCAGCAAGATGGACAGCGCCTATAATTCACCCCTCCACTTT.

As regards this clone: An end of the junction does not agree with germline; a read error may underlie this. The genes are TRBV19 and TRBJ1-2; no clear D. CDR1 and CDR2 from the germline V gene are LNHDA and SQIVND (reference sequence). The CDR3 has 12 residues. The CDR3, as DNA: TGTGCCAGTAGCAGCCCGGCGGATCGTCGCCTTTTC. Its translation: CASSSPADRRLF.

This chain links TRBV10-3 with TRBJ1-1, with D unresolved. This CDR3 spans 13 amino acids. The germline V and J ends were trimmed by 3 bases and 3 bases, with 8 bases remaining between them. The V gene's germline CDR1 is ENHRY and CDR2 SYGVKD. The CDR3 here is CAISDKQYTEAFF. The CDR3 region has the DNA TGTGCCATCAGTGATAAACAGTACACTGAAGCTTTCTTT.

The gene calls are TRBV10-3 and TRBJ1-5; no firm D call. CDR1 and CDR2 from the germline V gene are ENHRY and SYGVKD. This CDR3 has 14 residues. Trimming took off 3 bases at V and 4 bases at J, with 10 bases between the two ends. The chain's CDR3 is CAISEGGKNQPQHF. The DNA of the CDR3 is TGTGCCATCAGTGAAGGAGGGAAGAATCAGCCCCAGCATTTT.

This clone was seen a few times. The V and J genes are TRBV5-1 and TRBJ2-1; 11 nucleotides match TRBD2. V shed 5 bases, J shed 6 bases, and the junction held 10 bases outside the gene matches. The CDR3 length is 16 residues. Germline CDR1 reads SGHRS; CDR2 reads YFSETQ. The CDR3 DNA sequence: TGCGCCAGCAGTTCCACTAGCGGGAGCTCTGGCAATGAGCAGTTCTTC. Amino acids: CASSSTSGSSGNEQFF. Full variable domain (remainder filled in from reference TRBV5-1 and TRBJ2-1): KAGVTQTPRYLIKTRGQQVTLSCSPISGHRSVSWYQQTPGQGLQFLFEYFSETQRNKGNFPGRFSGRQFSNSRSEMNVSTLELGDSALYLCASSSTSGSSGNEQFFGPGTRLTVL.

This clone has just a few counts. This chain joins TRBV7-9 and TRBJ1-4; 9 bases are shared with TRBD1. Germline loops: CDR1 SEHNR, CDR2 FQNEAQ (reference sequence). With V trimmed by 5 bases and J by 3 bases, 13 bases remained unmatched. The CDR3 totals 18 residues. CDR3 amino acids: CASSVGQGERLANEKLFF. In DNA form, the CDR3 reads TGTGCCAGCAGCGTGGGACAGGGAGAAAGGTTGGCTAATGAAAAACTGTTTTTT.

The V and J genes are TRBV11-1 and TRBJ1-6; no clear D gene. The CDR3 has 14 amino acids. The V and J ends lost 2 bases and 7 bases respectively, with 9 bases between them. The germline gives CDR1 SGHAT, CDR2 FQDESV (reference sequence). The CDR3 region is CASSLPPGNSPLHF. The DNA for the CDR3 is TGTGCCAGCAGCTTACCTCCTGGCAATTCACCCCTCCACTTT. Based on the CDR3 plus reference TRBV11-1 and TRBJ1-6, the full variable domain is EAEVAQSPRYKITEKSQAVAFWCDPISGHATLYWYRQILGQGPELLVQFQDESVVDDSQLPKDRFSAERLKGVDSTLKIQPAELGDSAMYLCASSLPPGNSPLHFGNGTRLTVT.

The table lists this clone with a few counts. V is TRBV30 and J is TRBJ1-3; D is possibly TRBD1 (5 bases). V shed 2 bases and J shed 1 base, with 9 bases lying between them. This CDR3 is built from 14 residues. In germline, CDR1 is GTSNPN, CDR2 SVGIG (reference sequence). The CDR3 nucleotides are TGTGCCTGGAGTCCTACAGGATCTGGAAACACCATATATTTT. Translation gives CAWSPTGSGNTIYF.

V is TRBV29-1 and J is TRBJ2-3; 11 bases fit TRBD2. With V trimmed by 3 bases and J by 6 bases, 14 bases remained unmatched. This CDR3 region has 17 residues. CDR1 and CDR2 from the germline V gene are SQVTM and ANQGSEA. CDR3 DNA: TGCAGCGTTGAGGGGTCGCTGGAGGCTAGCGGGAGGGATACGCAGTATTTT. Translating it yields CSVEGSLEASGRDTQYF.

This clone was found a few times. For the CDR3, the DNA is TGTGCCAGCAGCTTAGACAGGGGGATCATCCATGAGCAGTTCTTC. This codes for CASSLDRGIIHEQFF. The V call is TRBV11-1, the J call TRBJ2-1; TRBD1 matches at 8 bases. Germline V gene lookup returns CDR1 SGHAT and CDR2 FQDESV (reference sequence). V gave up 1 base and J gave up 8 bases; unmatched junction bases: 7. The CDR3 is made up of 15 amino acids. Full variable domain (outside the CDR3, taken from reference TRBV11-1 and TRBJ2-1): EAEVAQSPRYKITEKSQAVAFWCDPISGHATLYWYRQILGQGPELLVQFQDESVVDDSQLPKDRFSAERLKGVDSTLKIQPAELGDSAMYLCASSLDRGIIHEQFFGPGTRLTVL.

This clone was recorded at least ten times. The V and J genes are TRBV23-1 and TRBJ2-7; TRBD1 matches 10 bases. TRBV23-1 is known as an ORF, though its function is uncertain. The CDR3 consists of 19 residues. V was clipped by 3 bases and J by 5 bases; unmatched bases: 19. DNA of the CDR3: TGCGCCAGCAGTCAGAACGACAGGGGGCCGCCGAACTTCCTTGACGAGCAGTACTTC. Protein sequence: CASSQNDRGPPNFLDEQYF.

The chain uses TRBV2 and TRBJ1-4; D not resolved. V was trimmed by 2 bases and J by 8 bases, leaving 12 bases between them. The CDR3 is made up of 14 amino acids. Germline CDR1 and CDR2: SNHLY and FYNNEI. DNA of the CDR3: TGTGCCAGCAGTGAAAGTCGACAAGAGGAAAAACTGTTTTTT. This translates into CASSESRQEEKLFF.

The chain uses TRBV29-1 and TRBJ2-1, with 10 bases matching TRBD1. The V gene end was trimmed by 7 bases and the J gene end by 8 bases; junction bases not matched to a gene: 8. The CDR3 runs to 13 residues. Germline values: CDR1 SQVTM, CDR2 ANQGSEA. The chain's CDR3 is CSGDRGRGDEQFF. As DNA, the CDR3 is TGCAGCGGTGACAGGGGGCGCGGGGATGAGCAGTTCTTC.

This clone was observed a few times. This rearrangement joins TRBV6-5 to TRBJ2-7; weak D call: TRBD1 (5 bases). The germline V gene has CDR1 MNHEY and CDR2 SVGAGI. This CDR3 contains 13 residues. Trimming removed 5 bases from V and 2 bases from J, with 10 bases in between. CDR3 protein: CASSPGSPYEQYF. The DNA for the CDR3 is TGTGCCAGCAGTCCAGGGTCTCCCTACGAGCAGTACTTC.

The chain uses TRBV2 and TRBJ1-1; maybe TRBD1 (6 bases). This CDR3 has 13 amino acids. Germline V gene lookup returns CDR1 SNHLY and CDR2 FYNNEI. Trimming stripped 7 bases from V and 2 bases from J, with 11 bases between. In DNA form, the CDR3 reads TGTGCCAGCAAGGACAGCTTTAACACTGAAGCTTTCTTT. It yields the protein CASKDSFNTEAFF.

The chain couples TRBV2 to TRBJ2-1; TRBD1 agrees at 8 bases. Trimming cost V 7 bases and J 8 bases; bases outside gene matches: 7. The CDR3 length is 13 residues. Germline V gene sequence: CDR1 SNHLY, CDR2 FYNNEI. CDR3 region: CASTRTGIDEQFF. The CDR3 nucleotides are TGTGCCAGCACAAGGACAGGGATCGATGAGCAGTTCTTC.

In this sample, this clone turned up a few times. This chain links TRBV6-6 with TRBJ2-5, with 7 bases matching TRBD1. This CDR3 has 15 amino acids. The V gene's germline CDR1 is MNHNY and CDR2 SVGAGI (reference sequence). V was pared by 5 bases and J by 5 bases, with 11 bases of the junction left unmatched. The CDR3 nucleotides are TGTGCCAGCAGTCCCCCGGGACAGCCTTGGGAGACCCAGTACTTC. Its translation: CASSPPGQPWETQYF.

There are a few counts of this clone. This sequence joins TRBV19 and TRBJ1-4; possibly TRBD1 for D (6 bases). This CDR3 is 12 amino acids long. V dropped 6 bases and J dropped 7 bases, with 9 bases sitting between them. Germline-derived CDR1 and CDR2 are LNHDA and SQIVND (reference sequence). The CDR3 nucleotides are TGTGCCAGTAGAGGACAGTTTGAAAAACTGTTTTTT. It codes for CASRGQFEKLFF.

The V call is TRBV7-3, the J call TRBJ2-5, with TRBD2 identical over 7 bases. The CDR3 has 16 amino acids. In germline, CDR1 is SGHTA, CDR2 FQGTGA. J was trimmed by 3 bases and V by 0 bases; bases with no gene match: 7. CDR3 region: CASSLTPALAKETQYF. In DNA form, the CDR3 reads TGTGCCAGCAGCTTAACTCCTGCACTAGCGAAAGAGACCCAGTACTTC.